This record covers a single TCR beta chain. The data stem from a study of blood T cells in healthy people across ages. Looking at the study overall: About one barcoded beta molecule per two T cells was the capture yield of template switching.

Primed by a sample-barcoded 5' primer and a J-beta primer mix, a second PCR proceeded for 7 to 11 cycles. Each CDR3 protein is one row after TCRdb ran MiXCR on the 5' RACE reads. Here the sample spans approximately 1.5 million distinct CDR3 sequences, roughly 32% being singletons. CDR3 size: 15 residues. Germline V gene data show CDR1 as LNHNV and CDR2 as YYDKDF (reference sequence). The germline V and J ends were trimmed by 5 bases and 2 bases, with 13 bases remaining between them. The sample, approximately 11 milliliters of peripheral blood, was drawn from each donor. There were at least 5 micrograms of total RNA extracted from every sample.

The rearrangement links TRBV15 to TRBJ2-1, with a possible D match to TRBD2 (5 bases). Material for sequencing was blood. The clonotype originates from a woman in her twenties or thirties in good health. The CDR3 DNA sequence: TGTGCCACCAGCGACGAGGGCCACCCCTACAATGAGCAGTTCTTC. It is translated as CATSDEGHPYNEQFF.